These 21 T cell receptor beta chains were all obtained from the same sample, sequenced in a study of cytomegalovirus exposure and HLA in healthy donors. Primers: 60 Vbeta forward and 13 Jbeta reverse. Profiled with immunoSEQ multiplex PCR; TCRdb holds only in-frame clones, not every one. Among hundreds of thousands of clones listed, roughly 80% were seen once. The specimen was PBMCs. Receptors were obtained from a man aged 35 to 55 in good health and CMV-seronegative.

Comments on this clone: The sample has other DNA sequences that encode this CDR3 too. The rearrangement links TRBV19 to TRBJ2-4; a possible D gene is TRBD2 (5 bases). The CDR3 totals 14 residues. V was clipped by 2 bases and J by 7 bases, with 12 bases between them. The germline CDR1 and CDR2 sequences are LNHDA and SQIVND (reference sequence). CDR3 nucleotides: TGTGCCAGTAGTATAAGAGGGCGTGGGAACATTCAGTACTTC. Protein sequence: CASSIRGRGNIQYF.

The chain combines TRBV27 with TRBJ1-2, with TRBD1 identical over 10 bases. CDR3 length: 13 amino acids. The germline CDR1 and CDR2 sequences are MNHEY and SMNVEV (reference sequence). J was trimmed by 6 bases and V by 5 bases; bases with no gene match: 3. The CDR3 DNA follows: TGTGCCAGCAGTCCAGGGACAGGGGATGGCTACACCTTC. Translated, it gives CASSPGTGDGYTF.

The table lists this clone with a count of one. The chain combines TRBV5-4 with TRBJ2-5; no firm D call. The J call may not be correct, given that the DNA end is closer to TRBJ2-7. Looked up from germline, CDR1 is SGHNT and CDR2 is YYREEE (reference sequence). This CDR3 comprises 13 residues. The CDR3 DNA sequence: TGTGCCAGCAGCTTGGAAACCCTTAGCGAGCAGTACTTC. Encoded protein: CASSLETLSEQYF.

V usage is TRBV30 and J usage is TRBJ1-5, with 10 bases lining up with TRBD1. Per germline, CDR1 GTSNPN and CDR2 SVGIG (reference sequence). This CDR3 comprises 13 residues. V was pared by 1 base and J by 10 bases, with 4 bases of the junction left unmatched. CDR3 residues: CAWSADRGDPQHF. Here the CDR3 DNA reads TGTGCCTGGAGTGCGGACAGGGGGGATCCCCAGCATTTT.

This clone was observed once. The chain couples TRBV2 to TRBJ1-6; TRBD1 might be the D (5 bases). Trimming left V 6 bases short and J 9 bases short, with 9 bases between. Germline CDR1 SNHLY, CDR2 FYNNEI. The CDR3 length is 12 residues. CDR3 in amino acids: CASRAGGSPLHF. CDR3 DNA: TGTGCCAGCAGAGCGGGGGGTTCACCCCTCCACTTT.

This clone showed up just a few times. This chain links TRBV5-6 with TRBJ1-6; D ambiguous. Germline CDR1 reads SGHDT; CDR2 reads YYEEEE. There are 14 residues in the CDR3. V gave up 1 base and J gave up 5 bases, with 7 bases separating them. The CDR3 DNA sequence: TGTGCCAGCAGCTTGTCTCCGGATAATTCACCCCTCCACTTT. This translates into CASSLSPDNSPLHF.

The CDR3, as DNA: TGCGCCAGCAGCCAAGAGTATGGGCCCGCTTTCTTT. It encodes CASSQEYGPAFF. This chain joins TRBV4-3 and TRBJ1-1; the D is unclear. This CDR3 is 12 amino acids long. Germline assignment: CDR1 LGHNA and CDR2 YSLEER. Trimming removed 0 bases at V and 11 bases at J, with 10 bases between.

In this sample, this clone turned up a few times. This chain uses TRBV2 with TRBJ2-5; 9 bases map to TRBD1. The J call may be incorrect, as the DNA end agrees better with TRBJ2-7. The CDR3 runs 16 residues. CDR1 is SNHLY, CDR2 FYNNEI, per germline. The CDR3 sequence is CASSGGGQGPPYEQYF. The DNA of the CDR3 is TGTGCCAGCAGTGGGGGAGGACAGGGGCCCCCCTACGAGCAGTACTTC.

The chain has TRBV7-9 and TRBJ2-1; tentatively, D is TRBD1 (7 bases). CDR1 is SEHNR and CDR2 is FQNEAQ in the germline V gene (reference sequence). V was clipped by 3 bases and J by 2 bases, with 17 bases between them. The CDR3 loop spans 17 amino acids. CDR3 bases: TGTGCCAGCAGCTTTTTTGGTGCAGGGGGGCCCTACAATGAGCAGTTCTTC. This codes for CASSFFGAGGPYNEQFF.

This chain joins TRBV6-1 and TRBJ2-5; 9 bases match TRBD1. Trimming took 5 bases from V and 5 from J; bases not matched to a gene: 9. The CDR3 extends over 15 amino acids. Germline V gene sequence: CDR1 MNHNS, CDR2 SASEGT. The CDR3 is CASSSDGQGWETQYF. CDR3 DNA sequence: TGTGCCAGCAGTTCTGATGGACAGGGGTGGGAGACCCAGTACTTC.

The chain is built from TRBV29-1 and TRBJ1-1, with D possibly TRBD1 on 6 matching bases. Germline V gene data show CDR1 as SQVTM and CDR2 as ANQGSEA. The V end lost 8 bases, the J end lost 1 base, and 17 bases lay between the germline ends. This CDR3 is 14 amino acids long. The CDR3 DNA sequence: TGCAGCTTCAAGGGGGGGACCCAGAACACTGAAGCTTTCTTT. This gives the protein CSFKGGTQNTEAFF.

This clone has a single count. The genes are TRBV23-1 and TRBJ1-2; 7 bases line up with TRBD1. TRBV23-1 is marked as an open reading frame, function uncertain. J gave up 8 bases and V 6 bases, and 9 bases lay outside the gene matches. The length of the CDR3 is 13 residues. The CDR3, as DNA: TGCGCCAGCAGCCTCCCGGACAGGAACGGCTACACCTTC. Translation gives CASSLPDRNGYTF.

This clone has a single count. The rearrangement uses TRBV5-4 and TRBJ2-2; 8 bases fit TRBD2. Germline trimming cut 5 bases from V and 6 bases from J; bases unmatched to any gene: 9. Germline CDR1 reads SGHNT; CDR2 reads YYREEE (reference sequence). CDR3 length: 15 residues. The CDR3 DNA sequence: TGTGCCAGCAGTTCCGGGGGGGCCCGATCCGGGGAGCTGTTTTTT. Its translation is CASSSGGARSGELFF.

CDR3 sequence: CASSPRIAGPGELFF. As DNA, the CDR3 is TGTGCCAGCTCACCACGTATAGCGGGACCCGGGGAGCTGTTTTTT. V gene TRBV18 combines with J gene TRBJ2-2, with 8 bases fitting TRBD2. Germline V CDR1 and CDR2: KGHSH, LQKENI. V lost 1 base to trimming and J lost 6 bases; unmatched junction nucleotides: 4. The CDR3 consists of 15 residues. The whole variable domain, filled in from reference TRBV18 and TRBJ2-2, reads NAGVMQNPRHLVRRRGQEARLRCSPMKGHSHVYWYRQLPEEGLKFMVYLQKENIIDESGMPKERFSAEFPKEGPSILRIQQVVRGDSAAYFCASSPRIAGPGELFFGEGSRLTVL.

V is TRBV18 and J is TRBJ1-6; D is undetermined. Looked up from germline, CDR1 is KGHSH and CDR2 is LQKENI. This CDR3 region has 15 residues. V was clipped by 2 bases and J by 10 bases, with 15 bases between them. The CDR3 protein is CASSPEGPGWSPLHF. CDR3 in DNA: TGTGCCAGCTCACCAGAGGGTCCGGGATGGTCACCCCTCCACTTT.

This clone showed up just a few times. The genes are TRBV27 and TRBJ2-5; 7 nucleotides match TRBD2. Germline assignment: CDR1 MNHEY and CDR2 SMNVEV (reference sequence). This CDR3 spans 11 amino acids. V dropped 6 bases and J dropped 8; count of bases not matched to a gene: 3. CDR3 in DNA: TGTGCCAGCAGGGGAGGGGCCACCCAGTACTTC. It yields the protein CASRGGATQYF.

CDR3: CASSPGLARADTQYF. As DNA, the CDR3 is TGTGCCAGCTCACCCGGACTAGCGAGAGCAGATACGCAGTATTTT. The gene calls are TRBV18 and TRBJ2-3, with 9 bases that match TRBD2. From germline, CDR1 is KGHSH and CDR2 LQKENI. The J segment lost 4 bases and the V segment lost 3 bases, leaving 5 bases of the junction unmatched. The CDR3 covers 15 residues.

The V call is TRBV29-1, the J call TRBJ1-1, with TRBD1 identical over 10 bases. Germline V lookup: CDR1 SQVTM, CDR2 ANQGSEA. The CDR3 is 14 residues long. Losses at the gene ends were 7 bases for V and 2 bases for J; bases not matched to a gene: 7. DNA of the CDR3: TGCAGCGCCGTCGGACAGGGGGTTAACACTGAAGCTTTCTTT. It translates to CSAVGQGVNTEAFF. Full variable domain (missing parts from reference TRBV29-1 and TRBJ1-1): SAVISQKPSRDICQRGTSLTIQCQVDSQVTMMFWYRQQPGQSLTLIATANQGSEATYESGFVIDKFPISRPNLTFSTLTVSNMSPEDSSIYLCSAVGQGVNTEAFFGQGTRLTVV.

CDR3 in amino acids: CASSLDGANYGYTF. The CDR3 bases are TGTGCCAGCAGCTTGGACGGAGCTAACTATGGCTACACCTTC. V is TRBV5-6 and J is TRBJ1-2; D gene uncertain. There are 14 residues in the CDR3. Trimming took off 0 bases at V and 0 bases at J, with 6 bases between the two ends. Germline V CDR1 and CDR2: SGHDT, YYEEEE.

The chain has TRBV6-6 and TRBJ1-4; TRBD1 might be the D (5 bases). V lost 6 bases, J lost 6 bases, and 20 bases lay in between. The CDR3 extends over 16 amino acids. The germline V gene has CDR1 MNHNY and CDR2 SVGAGI (reference sequence). CDR3 protein: CASRKLRGGRDEKLFF. The CDR3 DNA reads as TGTGCCAGCAGGAAACTTCGGGGGGGACGGGATGAAAAACTGTTTTTT.

V gene TRBV18 combines with J gene TRBJ1-2, with unresolved D. CDR3 length: 13 residues. Trimming stripped 3 bases from V and 2 bases from J, with 7 bases between. Germline CDR1 and CDR2: KGHSH and LQKENI. CDR3 in amino acids: CASSPEVNYGYTF. CDR3 DNA: TGTGCCAGCTCACCCGAGGTGAACTATGGCTACACCTTC. Full variable domain (outside the CDR3, taken from reference TRBV18 and TRBJ1-2): NAGVMQNPRHLVRRRGQEARLRCSPMKGHSHVYWYRQLPEEGLKFMVYLQKENIIDESGMPKERFSAEFPKEGPSILRIQQVVRGDSAAYFCASSPEVNYGYTFGSGTRLTVV.